This T cell receptor (beta chain) was retrieved from a study of blood T cell repertoires in COVID-19. Study-level background: The cDNA or gDNA used as material had been derived from T cells, B-cell-depleted T cells, or PBMCs.

In the original analysis: Estimated nucleated cell counts came from reference gene primer amplification. The method was immunoSEQ multiplex PCR; TCRdb's version includes in-frame clones alone and lacks a portion of them. V and J calls and clone size come straight from that table; D and trimming were deduced from the DNA. The sample gives under 200,000 clones, roughly 80% of which show up once; approximately 2% is in the top ten. Sequencing was done on a sample of peripheral blood. The sequence was obtained from a woman of 80 years or more with acute or convalescent COVID-19.

CDR3 residues: CSAWGWVDEKLFF. In DNA, the CDR3 is TGCAGCGCATGGGGCTGGGTGGATGAAAAACTGTTTTTT. The chain uses TRBV29-1 and TRBJ1-4; TRBD1 might be the D (5 bases). Germline assignment: CDR1 SQVTM and CDR2 ANQGSEA. The ends were cut back, 7 bases at V and 6 bases at J, with 15 bases in the middle. CDR3 size: 13 residues.